This T cell receptor (beta chain) was profiled in a study of a mutant IDH1 vaccine in newly diagnosed glioma. At the level of the study: Visits designated V12 and V13 were conducted at weeks 35 and 47, respectively.

CDR1 LNHDA and CDR2 SQIVND come from the germline V gene (reference sequence). The CDR3 loop spans 15 amino acids. Trimming took off 6 bases at V and 0 bases at J, with 15 bases between the two ends. Generated by immunoSEQ multiplex PCR, the TCRdb table keeps only in-frame clones and is missing some. Of some 32,000 clones in the sample, approximately 90% were seen once. This clone was counted a single time. Its antigen is undetermined. Time point reported: week 47, end of study. With topical imiquimod, each dose of the vaccine consisted of 300 ug of mutant IDH1 20-mer peptide. The gene calls are TRBV19 and TRBJ2-7, with D tentatively TRBD1 or TRBD2 (7 bases each). This sample comprised PBMCs, obtained from a glioma patient whose treatment included an IDH1 peptide vaccine. The source of this sequence is a man aged 40-49 years with glioma. The CDR3 DNA reads as TGTGCCAGTAGCCGGGAGGCAGGGGGCTCCTACGAGCAGTACTTC. Its protein product is CASSREAGGSYEQYF.